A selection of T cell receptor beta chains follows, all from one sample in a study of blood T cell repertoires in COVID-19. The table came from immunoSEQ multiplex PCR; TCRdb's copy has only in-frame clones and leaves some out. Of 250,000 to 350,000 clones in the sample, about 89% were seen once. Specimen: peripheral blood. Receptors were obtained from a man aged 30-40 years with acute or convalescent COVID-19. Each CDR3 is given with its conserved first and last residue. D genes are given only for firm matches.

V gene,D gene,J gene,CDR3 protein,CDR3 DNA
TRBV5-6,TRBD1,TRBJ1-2,CASSFLNLNRGGYTF,TGTGCCAGCAGCTTTCTGAACTTGAACAGGGGCGGCTACACCTTC
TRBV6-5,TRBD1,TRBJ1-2,CASRDGTGLYGYTF,TGTGCCAGCAGGGATGGGACAGGCCTCTATGGCTACACCTTC
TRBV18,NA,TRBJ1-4,CASSPGAGEKLFF,TGTGCCAGCTCACCAGGGGCTGGGGAAAAACTGTTTTTT
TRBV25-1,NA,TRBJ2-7,CATGDFSYEQYF,TGTGCCACCGGGGACTTCTCCTACGAGCAGTACTTC
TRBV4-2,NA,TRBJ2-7,CASSQEGTQGAYEQYF,TGTGCCAGCAGCCAAGAAGGTACCCAGGGTGCCTACGAGCAGTACTTC
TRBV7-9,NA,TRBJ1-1,CASSFFGGVAFF,TGTGCCAGCAGCTTCTTCGGAGGAGTAGCTTTCTTT
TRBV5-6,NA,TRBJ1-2,CASSFQGTNYGYTF,TGTGCCAGCAGCTTCCAGGGAACTAACTATGGCTACACCTTC
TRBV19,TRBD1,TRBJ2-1,CASSIGDRYNEQFF,TGTGCCAGTAGTATAGGGGACAGATACAATGAGCAGTTCTTC
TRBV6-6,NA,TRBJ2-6,CASSYQGGANVLTF,TGTGCCAGCAGTTATCAGGGTGGGGCCAACGTCCTGACTTTC
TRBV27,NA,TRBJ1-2,CASSLFSRARGTDGYTF,TGTGCCAGCAGTTTATTCTCCCGGGCCAGGGGTACGGATGGCTACACCTTC
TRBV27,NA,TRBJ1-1,CASSSGDRITEAFF,TGTGCCAGCAGTTCAGGGGACCGGATCACTGAAGCTTTCTTT
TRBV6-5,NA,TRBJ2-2,CASSYTGNGELFF,TGTGCCAGCAGTTACACAGGGAACGGGGAGCTGTTTTTT
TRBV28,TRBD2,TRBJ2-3,CASSLAGGFADTQYF,TGTGCCAGCAGTTTAGCGGGAGGGTTTGCAGATACGCAGTATTTT
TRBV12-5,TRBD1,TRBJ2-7,CASGLAPITSFLRTGVSYEQYF,TGTGCTAGTGGTTTGGCCCCAATAACCTCATTTTTACGGACAGGGGTCTCCTACGAGCAGTACTTC